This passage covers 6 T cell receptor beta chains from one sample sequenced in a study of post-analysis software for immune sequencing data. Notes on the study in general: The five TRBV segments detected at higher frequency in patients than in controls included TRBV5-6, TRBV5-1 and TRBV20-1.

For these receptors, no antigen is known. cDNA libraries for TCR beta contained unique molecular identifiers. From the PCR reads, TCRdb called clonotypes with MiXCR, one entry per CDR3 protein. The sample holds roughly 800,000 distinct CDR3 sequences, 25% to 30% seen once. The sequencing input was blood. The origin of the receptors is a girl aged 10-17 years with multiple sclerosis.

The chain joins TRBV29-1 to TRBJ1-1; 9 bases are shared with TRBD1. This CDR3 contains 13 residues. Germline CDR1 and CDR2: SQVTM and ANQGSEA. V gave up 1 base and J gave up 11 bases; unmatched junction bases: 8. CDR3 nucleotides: TGCAGCGTTGAAGGGGACAGGGTCGGGGGGGCTTTCTTT. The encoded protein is CSVEGDRVGGAFF. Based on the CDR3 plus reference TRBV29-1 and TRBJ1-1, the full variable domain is SAVISQKPSRDICQRGTSLTIQCQVDSQVTMMFWYRQQPGQSLTLIATANQGSEATYESGFVIDKFPISRPNLTFSTLTVSNMSPEDSSIYLCSVEGDRVGGAFFGQGTRLTVV.

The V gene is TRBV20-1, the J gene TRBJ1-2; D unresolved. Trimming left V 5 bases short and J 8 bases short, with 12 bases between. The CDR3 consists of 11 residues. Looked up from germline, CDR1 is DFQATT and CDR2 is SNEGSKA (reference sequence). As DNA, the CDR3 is TGCAGTGCTCCCGAGAACCCCGGCTACACCTTC. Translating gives CSAPENPGYTF.

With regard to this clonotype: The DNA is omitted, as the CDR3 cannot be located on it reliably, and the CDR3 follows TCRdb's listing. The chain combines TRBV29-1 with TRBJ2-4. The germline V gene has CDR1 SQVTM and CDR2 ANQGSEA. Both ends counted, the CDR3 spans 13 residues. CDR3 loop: CSVAGGSSNERYF.

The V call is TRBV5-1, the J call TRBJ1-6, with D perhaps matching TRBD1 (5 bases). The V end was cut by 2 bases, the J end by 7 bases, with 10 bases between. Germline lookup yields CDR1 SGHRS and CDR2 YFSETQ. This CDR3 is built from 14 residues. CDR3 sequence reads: CASSLARENSPLHF. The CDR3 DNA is TGCGCCAGCAGCTTAGCCAGGGAGAATTCACCCCTCCACTTT. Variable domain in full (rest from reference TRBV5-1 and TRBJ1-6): KAGVTQTPRYLIKTRGQQVTLSCSPISGHRSVSWYQQTPGQGLQFLFEYFSETQRNKGNFPGRFSGRQFSNSRSEMNVSTLELGDSALYLCASSLARENSPLHFGNGTRLTVT.

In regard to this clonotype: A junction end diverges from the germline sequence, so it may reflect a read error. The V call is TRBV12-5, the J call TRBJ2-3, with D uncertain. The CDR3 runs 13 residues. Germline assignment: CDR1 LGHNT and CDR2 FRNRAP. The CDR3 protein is CASGLESTDTQYF. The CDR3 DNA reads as TGTGCTAGTGGTCTGGAGAGCACGGATACGCAGTATTTT.

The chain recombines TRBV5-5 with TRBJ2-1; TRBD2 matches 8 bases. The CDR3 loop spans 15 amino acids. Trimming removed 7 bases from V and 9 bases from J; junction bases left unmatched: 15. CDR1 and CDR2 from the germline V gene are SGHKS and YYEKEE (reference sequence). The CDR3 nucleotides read TGTGCCAGCCACTTCGGACTAGCACCACTTGGTGAGCAGTTCTTC. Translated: CASHFGLAPLGEQFF.